The 11 T cell receptor beta chains below come from one sample, sequenced in a study of esophageal squamous cell carcinoma under preoperative chemotherapy (dated by TCRdb to 2016 to 2019). The sample's time point label, decoded: after preoperative PTX-NDP chemotherapy. Libraries were prepared through PCR. The sequencer was a HiSeq X Ten. The raw public data were reprocessed by TCRdb itself: fastp quality trimming at Q25, MiXCR clonotype calling, in-frame beta chains only. CDR3 protein duplicates are merged, each entry listing the most common genes and DNA. The sample table contains roughly 9,600 distinct CDR3 sequences; only one count was recorded for over 40% of them. In total, the top ten clones hold 11% to 15% of the sample. The sample was gathered from a patient given preoperative chemotherapy. These receptor sequences come from a human donor with esophageal squamous cell carcinoma. The donor label of this sample is uncertain.

With regard to this clonotype: At one of its ends the junction is not consistent with the germline gene, which may arise from a read error. CDR3: CASSSIPTWEEVFF. CDR3 DNA sequence: TGTGCCAGCAGCTCGATCCCTACTTGGGAGGAGGTGTTTTTT. J is TRBJ2-2 and V is TRBV7-2; a possible D gene is TRBD2 (6 bases). This CDR3 spans 14 amino acids. CDR1 and CDR2 (germline): SGHTA, FQGNSA.

This clonotype is medium-sized (0.01 to 0.1%) in the sample. The rearrangement uses TRBV4-1 and TRBJ2-7, with 10 bases identical to TRBD1. This CDR3 region has 13 residues. Germline lookup yields CDR1 MGHRA and CDR2 YSYEKL. J gave up 3 bases and V 8 bases, and 4 bases lay outside the gene matches. Here the CDR3 reads CASCRDRGYEQYF. The CDR3 nucleotides read TGCGCCAGCTGCCGGGACAGGGGCTACGAGCAGTACTTC.

The table lists this clonotype with a few counts. The genes are TRBV11-3 and TRBJ2-3; TRBD1 agrees at 7 bases. The germline V gene has CDR1 SGHNT and CDR2 YENEEA. V was pared by 8 bases and J by 5 bases, with 7 bases of the junction left unmatched. The CDR3 extends over 13 amino acids. CDR3 coding DNA: TGTGCCAGCGAGGACAGGACGGAAGATACGCAGTATTTT. Protein sequence: CASEDRTEDTQYF.

On this clonotype itself: Its ends do not fully match the called genes, so a read error is possible. V usage is TRBV10-3 and J usage is TRBJ2-2, with D perhaps TRBD1 (6 bases). This CDR3 is 14 amino acids long. Germline V CDR1 and CDR2: ENHRY, SYGVKD. Here the CDR3 reads CAGVRGANKGALFF. The CDR3 coding sequence is TGTGCGGGTGTCAGGGGCGCGAACAAAGGGGCGCTGTTTTTC.

By share of the sample, this clonotype is medium-sized. The chain is built from TRBV6-1 and TRBJ2-7; 7 bases agree with TRBD2. CDR3 length equals 15 residues. The germline gives CDR1 MNHNS, CDR2 SASEGT. The junction had 9 bases not matched to a gene; V was cut back by 7 bases and J by 0 bases. The CDR3 protein is CASMGGDLFSYEQYF. For the CDR3, the DNA is TGTGCCAGCATGGGGGGGGACCTTTTCTCCTACGAGCAGTACTTC.

Of note for this clonotype: The junction shows a germline mismatch at one end, possibly a read error. V is TRBV6-1 and J is TRBJ2-4; TRBD2 agrees at 7 bases. CDR3 size: 15 residues. CDR1 MNHNS and CDR2 SASEGT come from the germline V gene. The CDR3 DNA reads TGTGGCAGCGTCCGGGGGAGGGGCGGCAAAAACATGCAGTACTTC. This codes for CGSVRGRGGKNMQYF.

The chain has TRBV10-1 and TRBJ2-3; tentatively, D is TRBD2 (6 bases). Between the trimmed V and J ends, which lost 0 bases and 12 bases, there was a span of 16 bases. Per the germline V gene, CDR1 is WNHNN and CDR2 is SYGVQD (reference sequence). There are 14 residues in the CDR3. CDR3 DNA: TGCGCCAGCAGTGAGTCGGGAGGCAAAAATATTCAGTATTTT. It yields the protein CASSESGGKNIQYF.

About this clonotype: At one of its ends the junction is not consistent with the germline gene, which may arise from a read error. V is TRBV7-3 and J is TRBJ2-5, with D perhaps TRBD1 or TRBD2 (7 bases each). The CDR3 is 17 residues long. Per the germline V gene, CDR1 is SGHTA and CDR2 is FQGTGA. The CDR3 protein is CALQGRGGGRDQEIQYF. CDR3 coding DNA: TGTGCCTTACAGGGGCGGGGAGGGGGGCGAGACCAAGAGATCCAGTACTTC.

This clonotype has a count of ten or more. This chain's CDR3 is CASSNRPGEGNEKLFF. CDR3 in DNA: TGTGCCAGTAGTAACCGACCGGGGGAGGGTAATGAAAAACTGTTTTTT. The chain links TRBV19 to TRBJ1-4; TRBD1 is a possible D gene (5 bases). The CDR3 runs 16 residues. CDR1 and CDR2 from the germline V gene are LNHDA and SQIVND (reference sequence). Between the trimmed V and J ends, which lost 4 bases and 4 bases, there was a span of 16 bases.

This chain links TRBV7-6 with TRBJ2-5; no reliable D call. There are 13 residues in the CDR3. Germline CDR1 is SGHVS and CDR2 is FNYEAQ. Trimming removed 6 bases from V and 0 bases from J, with 8 bases in between. The CDR3 nucleotides read TGTGCCAGCAGTCCAGGAGACCAAGAGACCCAGTACTTC. Its translation is CASSPGDQETQYF. Together with reference TRBV7-6 and TRBJ2-5, the CDR3 gives the full variable domain: GAGVSQSPRYKVTKRGQDVALRCDPISGHVSLYWYRQALGQGPEFLTYFNYEAQQDKSGLPNDRFSAERPEGSISTLTIQRTEQRDSAMYRCASSPGDQETQYFGPGTRLLVL.

The CDR3 DNA reads as TGTGCCAGCAGTGGAGGACTAGTCAGGGAGACCCAGTACTTC. Its protein product is CASSGGLVRETQYF. The chain carries TRBV6-1 and TRBJ2-4, with TRBD2 matching over 7 bases. Matching the DNA end better, TRBJ2-5 makes the J call doubtful. Germline lookup yields CDR1 MNHNS and CDR2 SASEGT. The CDR3 has 14 residues.